These 2 T cell receptor beta chains were all obtained from the same sample, sequenced in a study of blood T cell repertoires in COVID-19. The repertoire was sequenced with immunoSEQ multiplex PCR; TCRdb's copy has only in-frame clones and lacks some. The sample consists of about 200,000 clones, around 80% of them appearing once. The sequencing sample was made of peripheral blood. The receptors were sampled from a woman in her 40s with acute or convalescent COVID-19.

CDR3 sequence: CASSLYILGGTDTQYF. The CDR3 DNA follows: TGTGCCAGCAGCTTATACATCCTAGGGGGCACAGATACGCAGTATTTT. The chain recombines TRBV11-2 with TRBJ2-3; D is perhaps TRBD1 (5 bases). The germline V and J ends were trimmed by 2 bases and 1 base, with 13 bases remaining between them. The CDR3 extends over 16 amino acids. In germline, CDR1 is SGHAT, CDR2 FQNNGV.

This chain links TRBV18 with TRBJ1-4; D is undetermined. CDR3 size: 15 residues. The germline V gene has CDR1 KGHSH and CDR2 LQKENI. V was trimmed by 1 base and J by 4 bases, leaving 10 bases between them. The CDR3 spells CASSPRAARNEKLFF. The CDR3 coding sequence is TGTGCCAGCTCACCACGGGCAGCTCGTAATGAAAAACTGTTTTTT.